The clone carrying this T cell receptor beta chain was found many times. Its antigen is unidentified. These data come from a study of T-cell reconstitution after alpha-beta-depleted transplantation in children. Points from the study as a whole: The study reportedly traced alpha-beta T cells about two months after transplant to several hundred expanded graft clones. Certain patients had high TCRbeta diversity at day 60, and it came from recipient T cells and thymic progenitors that survived. From newly produced T cells came most of the T-cell counts and diversity one year after transplant.

Preparation of the TCRbeta library involved a method that used unique molecular identifiers. TCRdb processed the PCR reads anew with MiXCR; each CDR3 protein has one entry. The sample lists under 850,000 distinct CDR3 sequences; around 13% were seen once. The germline V gene encodes CDR1 SGHNT and CDR2 YYREEE (reference sequence). The CDR3 has 14 amino acids. Trimming pared 4 bases from V and 1 base from J, leaving 9 bases between. The receptor's source is a girl aged 2-15 years with congenital amegakaryocytic thrombocytopenia, due to receive a stem cell transplant. The sequenced sample was PBMCs, obtained before TCRalphabeta/CD19-depleted stem cell transplant. The rearrangement joins TRBV5-4 to TRBJ2-1; D is undetermined. This CDR3 is CASSHPDSYNEQFF. The DNA of the CDR3 is TGTGCCAGCAGCCACCCTGATTCCTACAATGAGCAGTTCTTC.